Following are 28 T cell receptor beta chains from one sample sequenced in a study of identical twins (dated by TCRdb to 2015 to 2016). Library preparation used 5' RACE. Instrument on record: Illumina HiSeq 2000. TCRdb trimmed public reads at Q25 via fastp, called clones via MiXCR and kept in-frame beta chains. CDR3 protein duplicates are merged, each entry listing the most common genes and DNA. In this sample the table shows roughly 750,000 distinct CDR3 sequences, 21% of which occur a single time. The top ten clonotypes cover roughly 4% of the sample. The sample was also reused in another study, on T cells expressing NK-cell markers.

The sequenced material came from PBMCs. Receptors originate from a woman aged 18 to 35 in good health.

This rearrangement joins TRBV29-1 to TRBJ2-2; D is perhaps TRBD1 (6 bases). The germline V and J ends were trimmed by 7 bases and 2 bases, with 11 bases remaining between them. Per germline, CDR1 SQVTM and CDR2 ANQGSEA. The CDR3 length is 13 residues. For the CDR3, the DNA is TGCAGCGGAACAGGGTTCAACACCGGGGAGCTGTTTTTT. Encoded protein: CSGTGFNTGELFF.

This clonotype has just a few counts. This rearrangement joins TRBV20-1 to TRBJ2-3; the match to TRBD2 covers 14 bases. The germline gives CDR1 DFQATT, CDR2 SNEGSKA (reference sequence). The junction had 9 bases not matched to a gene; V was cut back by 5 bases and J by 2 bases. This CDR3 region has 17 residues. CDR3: CSAGGPGLAGATDTQYF. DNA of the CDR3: TGCAGTGCTGGGGGCCCGGGACTAGCGGGGGCCACAGATACGCAGTATTTT.

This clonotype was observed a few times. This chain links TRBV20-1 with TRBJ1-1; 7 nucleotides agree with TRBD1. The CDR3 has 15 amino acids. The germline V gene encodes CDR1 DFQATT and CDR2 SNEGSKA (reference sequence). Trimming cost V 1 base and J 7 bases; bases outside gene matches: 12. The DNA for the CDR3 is TGCAGTGCTAGAGTTCGCCAGGGGGTTGATAGTGAAGCTTTCTTT. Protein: CSARVRQGVDSEAFF.

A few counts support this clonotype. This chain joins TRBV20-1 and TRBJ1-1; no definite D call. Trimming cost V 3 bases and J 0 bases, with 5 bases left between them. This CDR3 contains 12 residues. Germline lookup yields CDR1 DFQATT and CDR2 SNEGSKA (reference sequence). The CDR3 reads CSARELNTEAFF. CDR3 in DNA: TGCAGTGCTAGGGAGCTGAACACTGAAGCTTTCTTT.

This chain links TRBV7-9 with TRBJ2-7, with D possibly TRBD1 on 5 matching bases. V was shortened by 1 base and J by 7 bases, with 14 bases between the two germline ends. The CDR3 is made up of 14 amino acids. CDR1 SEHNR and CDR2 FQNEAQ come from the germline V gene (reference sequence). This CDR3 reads CASSLDGASGEQYF. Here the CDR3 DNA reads TGTGCCAGCAGCTTAGATGGGGCCAGTGGAGAGCAGTACTTC. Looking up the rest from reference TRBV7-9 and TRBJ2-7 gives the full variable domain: DTGVSQNPRHKITKRGQNVTFRCDPISEHNRLYWYRQTLGQGPEFLTYFQNEAQLEKSRLLSDRFSAERPKGSFSTLEIQRTEQGDSAMYLCASSLDGASGEQYFGPGTRLTVT.

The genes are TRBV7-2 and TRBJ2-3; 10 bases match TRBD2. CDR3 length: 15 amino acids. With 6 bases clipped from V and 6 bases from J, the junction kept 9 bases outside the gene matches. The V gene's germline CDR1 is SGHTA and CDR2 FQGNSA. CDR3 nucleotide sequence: TGTGCCAGCAGTCCGCTAGCGGGAGTCGGGGATACGCAGTATTTT. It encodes CASSPLAGVGDTQYF.

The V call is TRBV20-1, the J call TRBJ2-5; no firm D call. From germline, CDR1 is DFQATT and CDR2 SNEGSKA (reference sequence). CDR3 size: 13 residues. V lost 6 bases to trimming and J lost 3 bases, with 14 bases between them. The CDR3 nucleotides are TGCAGTGCAGGTGCGCCCGAGAAAGAGACCCAGTACTTC. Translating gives CSAGAPEKETQYF.

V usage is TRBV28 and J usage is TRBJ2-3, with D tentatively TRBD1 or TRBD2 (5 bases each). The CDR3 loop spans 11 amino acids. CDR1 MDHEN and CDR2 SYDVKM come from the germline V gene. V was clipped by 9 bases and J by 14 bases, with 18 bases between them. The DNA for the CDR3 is TGTGCCAGTTATCGACAGAGGAGGTGGTATTTT. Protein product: CASYRQRRWYF.

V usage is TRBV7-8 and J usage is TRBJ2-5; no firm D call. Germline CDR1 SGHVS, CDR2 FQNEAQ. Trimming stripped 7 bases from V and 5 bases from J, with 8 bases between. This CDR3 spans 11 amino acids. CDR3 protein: CASTPFETQYF. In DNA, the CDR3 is TGTGCCAGCACCCCGTTCGAGACCCAGTACTTC.

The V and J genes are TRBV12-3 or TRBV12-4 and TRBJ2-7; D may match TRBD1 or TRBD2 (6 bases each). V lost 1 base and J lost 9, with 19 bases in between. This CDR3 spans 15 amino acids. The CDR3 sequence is CASSLEGGRSPRQYF. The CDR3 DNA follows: TGTGCCAGCAGTTTAGAGGGGGGCAGGTCCCCCAGGCAGTACTTC.

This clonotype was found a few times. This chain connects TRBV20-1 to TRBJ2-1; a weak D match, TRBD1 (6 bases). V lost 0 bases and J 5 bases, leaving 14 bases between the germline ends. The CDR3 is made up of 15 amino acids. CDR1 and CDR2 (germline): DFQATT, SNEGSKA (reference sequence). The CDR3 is CSARDLQGLHNEQFF. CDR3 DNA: TGCAGTGCTAGAGATCTGCAGGGGCTTCACAATGAGCAGTTCTTC.

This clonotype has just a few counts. The CDR3 DNA sequence: TGTGCCAGCAGTGAATCCCAGGGGGCAGCTTTCTTT. This gives the protein CASSESQGAAFF. This chain connects TRBV2 to TRBJ1-1; 8 nucleotides line up with TRBD1. The CDR3 runs to 12 residues. Germline lookup yields CDR1 SNHLY and CDR2 FYNNEI. V was pared by 2 bases and J by 10 bases, with 3 bases of the junction left unmatched. Together with reference TRBV2 and TRBJ1-1, the CDR3 gives the full variable domain: EPEVTQTPSHQVTQMGQEVILRCVPISNHLYFYWYRQILGQKVEFLVSFYNNEISEKSEIFDDQFSVERPDGSNFTLKIRSTKLEDSAMYFCASSESQGAAFFGQGTRLTVV.

The CDR3 region has the DNA TGCAGTGCTAGGAAGGTATCCGGGGCCAACTATGGCTACACCTTC. Residues: CSARKVSGANYGYTF. The rearrangement links TRBV20-1 to TRBJ1-2, with D possibly matching TRBD1 (5 bases). Germline-derived CDR1 and CDR2 are DFQATT and SNEGSKA (reference sequence). This CDR3 has 15 residues. V was trimmed by 3 bases and J by 2 bases, leaving 16 bases between them.

The DNA for the CDR3 is TGTGCCAGCAGCTTAGCGAACGGGTACGAGCAGTACTTC. Translation gives CASSLANGYEQYF. This chain connects TRBV7-2 to TRBJ2-7; the D is unclear. The CDR3 extends over 13 amino acids. Germline assignment: CDR1 SGHTA and CDR2 FQGNSA. V lost 0 bases and J lost 4, with 7 bases in between.

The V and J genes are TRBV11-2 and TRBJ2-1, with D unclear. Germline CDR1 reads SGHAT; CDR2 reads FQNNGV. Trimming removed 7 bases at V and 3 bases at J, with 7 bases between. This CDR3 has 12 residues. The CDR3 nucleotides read TGTGCCAGCAACAAGCTCTACAATGAGCAGTTCTTC. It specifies CASNKLYNEQFF.

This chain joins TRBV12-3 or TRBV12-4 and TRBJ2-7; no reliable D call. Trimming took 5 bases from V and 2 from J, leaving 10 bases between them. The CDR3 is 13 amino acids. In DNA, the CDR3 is TGTGCCAGCAGTAGGTACGGTACCTACGAGCAGTACTTC. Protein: CASSRYGTYEQYF.

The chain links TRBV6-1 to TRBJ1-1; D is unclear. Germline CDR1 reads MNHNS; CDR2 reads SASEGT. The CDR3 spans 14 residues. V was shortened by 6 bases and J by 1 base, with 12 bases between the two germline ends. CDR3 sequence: CASSQLRWNTEAFF. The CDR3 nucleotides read TGTGCCAGCAGCCAGCTTAGATGGAACACTGAAGCTTTCTTT.

For the CDR3, the DNA is TGTGCCATCAGCACGTCGGCCTTCCAGGAGTACTTC. Translated: CAISTSAFQEYF. V and J are TRBV10-3 and TRBJ2-7; unclear D gene. The V gene lost 6 bases and the J gene lost 11 bases, with 17 bases spanning the gap. Germline V lookup: CDR1 ENHRY, CDR2 SYGVKD. The CDR3 has 12 amino acids.

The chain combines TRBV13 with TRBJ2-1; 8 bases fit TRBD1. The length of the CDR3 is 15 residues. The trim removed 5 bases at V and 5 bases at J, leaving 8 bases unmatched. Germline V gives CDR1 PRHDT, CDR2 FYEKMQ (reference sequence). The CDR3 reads CASSLWTGTHNEQFF. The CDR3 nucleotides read TGTGCCAGCAGCCTCTGGACAGGGACCCACAATGAGCAGTTCTTC.

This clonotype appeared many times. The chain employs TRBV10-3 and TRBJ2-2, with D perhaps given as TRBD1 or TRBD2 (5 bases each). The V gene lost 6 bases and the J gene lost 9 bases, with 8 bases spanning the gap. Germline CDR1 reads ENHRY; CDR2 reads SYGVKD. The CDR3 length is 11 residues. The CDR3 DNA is TGTGCCATCAGGGGGGACCGGGAGCTGTTTTTT. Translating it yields CAIRGDRELFF.

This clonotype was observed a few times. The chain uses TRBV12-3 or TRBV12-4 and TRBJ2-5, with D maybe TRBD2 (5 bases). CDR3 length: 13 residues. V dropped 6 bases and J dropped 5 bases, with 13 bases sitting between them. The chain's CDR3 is CASSSRRTETQYF. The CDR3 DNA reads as TGTGCCAGCAGCTCTCGGAGGACGGAGACCCAGTACTTC.

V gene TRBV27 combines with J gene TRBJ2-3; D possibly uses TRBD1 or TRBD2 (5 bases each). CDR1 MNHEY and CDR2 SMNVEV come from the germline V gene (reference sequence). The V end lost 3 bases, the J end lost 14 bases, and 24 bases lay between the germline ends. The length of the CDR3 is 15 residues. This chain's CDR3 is CASSFNIGDGLDAYF. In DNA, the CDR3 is TGTGCCAGCAGTTTTAACATCGGGGACGGATTAGACGCGTATTTT.

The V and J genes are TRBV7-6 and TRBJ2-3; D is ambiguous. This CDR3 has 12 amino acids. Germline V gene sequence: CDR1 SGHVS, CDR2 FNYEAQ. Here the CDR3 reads CTKCRRPDTQYF. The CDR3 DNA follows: TGTACTAAATGCCGGAGACCGGATACGCAGTATTTT.

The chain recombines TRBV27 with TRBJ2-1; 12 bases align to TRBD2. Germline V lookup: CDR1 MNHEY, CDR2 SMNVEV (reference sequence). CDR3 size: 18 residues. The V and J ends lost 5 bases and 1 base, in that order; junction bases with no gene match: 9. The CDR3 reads CASSIQGLAGRSYNEQFF. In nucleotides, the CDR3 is TGTGCCAGCAGTATACAAGGACTAGCGGGAAGGTCCTACAATGAGCAGTTCTTC.

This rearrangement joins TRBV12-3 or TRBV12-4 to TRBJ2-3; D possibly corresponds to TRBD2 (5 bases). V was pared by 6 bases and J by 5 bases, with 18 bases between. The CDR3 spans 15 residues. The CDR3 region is CASRTTSRVGDTQYF. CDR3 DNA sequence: TGTGCCAGCAGAACAACTAGTCGGGTGGGAGATACGCAGTATTTT.

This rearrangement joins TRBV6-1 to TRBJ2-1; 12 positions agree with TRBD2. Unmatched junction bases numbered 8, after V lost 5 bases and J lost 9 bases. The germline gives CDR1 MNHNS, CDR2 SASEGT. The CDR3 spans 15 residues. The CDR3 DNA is TGTGCCAGCAGTCCGCTAGCGGGGGGGCTCAGTGAGCAGTTCTTC. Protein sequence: CASSPLAGGLSEQFF.

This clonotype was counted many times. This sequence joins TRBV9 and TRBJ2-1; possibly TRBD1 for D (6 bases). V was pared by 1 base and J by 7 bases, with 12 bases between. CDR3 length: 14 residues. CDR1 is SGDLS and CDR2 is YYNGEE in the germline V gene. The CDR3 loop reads CASSVTHDRNEQFF. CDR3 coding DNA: TGTGCCAGCAGCGTAACCCATGACAGGAATGAGCAGTTCTTC.

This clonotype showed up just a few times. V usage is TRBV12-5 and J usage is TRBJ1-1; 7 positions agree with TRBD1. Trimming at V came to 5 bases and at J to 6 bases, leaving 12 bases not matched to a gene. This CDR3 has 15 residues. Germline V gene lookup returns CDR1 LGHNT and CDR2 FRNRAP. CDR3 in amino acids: CASGTYRGIEAEAFF. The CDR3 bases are TGTGCTAGTGGTACCTACAGGGGAATTGAGGCTGAAGCTTTCTTT.